What follows are 9 T cell receptor beta chains derived from one specimen sequenced in a study of T-cell reconstitution after alpha-beta-depleted transplantation in children. Unique molecular identifiers were built into the TCRbeta library. Using its own MiXCR run on the PCR reads, TCRdb lists one record per CDR3 protein. The sample lists about 980,000 distinct CDR3 sequences, roughly 29% occurring once. Specimen: PBMCs, mostly from graft donor cells, collected 360 days after TCRalphabeta/CD19-depleted stem cell transplant. These TCRs come from a boy younger than two who had a stem cell transplant for SCID, so the T cells may come from the graft donor.

The V call is TRBV11-2, the J call TRBJ2-7; 9 bases align to TRBD2. The CDR3 sequence is 17 residues long. The V and J ends lost 1 base and 4 bases, in that order; junction bases with no gene match: 11. The germline V gene has CDR1 SGHAT and CDR2 FQNNGV. This CDR3 reads CASSLGQQRGVSYEQYF. The CDR3 DNA reads TGTGCCAGCAGCTTAGGCCAACAGCGGGGGGTATCATACGAGCAGTACTTC.

This clonotype was found a few times. The gene calls are TRBV12-3 or TRBV12-4 and TRBJ2-7, with a possible D match to TRBD1 (5 bases). The V end was cut by 0 bases, the J end by 2 bases, with 14 bases between. The CDR3 length is 16 residues. Written as DNA, the CDR3 is TGTGCCAGCAGTTTAGCGGGGCTCCCAAACCCCTACGAGCAGTACTTC. Protein: CASSLAGLPNPYEQYF.

This chain connects TRBV12-3 or TRBV12-4 to TRBJ2-7; D possibly corresponds to TRBD1 (5 bases). The V end lost 4 bases, the J end lost 6 bases, and 13 bases lay between the germline ends. This CDR3 has 13 residues. The CDR3: CASSSFKTAEQYF. As DNA, the CDR3 is TGTGCCAGCAGTTCTTTCAAGACAGCCGAGCAGTACTTC.

The chain recombines TRBV12-3 or TRBV12-4 with TRBJ2-7, with D tentatively TRBD2 (5 bases). The CDR3 loop spans 15 amino acids. The V end lost 6 bases, the J end lost 4 bases, and 19 bases lay between the germline ends. The CDR3 sequence: CASSLLGLPLYEQYF. CDR3 DNA sequence: TGTGCCAGCAGCCTGCTTGGACTTCCCCTTTACGAGCAGTACTTC.

The chain recombines TRBV12-3 or TRBV12-4 with TRBJ1-6; D may be TRBD1 (6 bases). V gave up 5 bases and J gave up 16 bases, with 15 bases separating them. CDR3 length equals 12 residues. The chain's CDR3 is CASSLGTTKLHF. CDR3 sequence (DNA): TGTGCCAGCAGTCTCGGGACAACCAAACTCCACTTT.

The V call is TRBV29-1, the J call TRBJ2-5, with 7 bases aligning to TRBD1. Germline V gene data show CDR1 as SQVTM and CDR2 as ANQGSEA. This CDR3 contains 13 residues. V shed 7 bases, J shed 4 bases, and the junction held 9 bases outside the gene matches. CDR3 in amino acids: CSAGGQVGETQYF. DNA for the CDR3: TGCAGCGCCGGTGGACAGGTTGGAGAGACCCAGTACTTC.

In this sample, this clonotype turned up many times. The CDR3 DNA reads as TGTGCCAGCAGGAGGAGCGGGGGGATCTACAATGAGCAGTTCTTC. Its translation: CASRRSGGIYNEQFF. The genes are TRBV2 and TRBJ2-1, with TRBD2 matching over 9 bases. CDR1 and CDR2 (germline): SNHLY, FYNNEI. The junction had 6 bases not matched to a gene; V was cut back by 6 bases and J by 3 bases. The CDR3 sequence is 15 residues long.

This clonotype was detected ten times or more. V is TRBV7-9 and J is TRBJ1-1; weak D call: TRBD1 (5 bases). CDR3 length: 14 residues. Trimming cost V 7 bases and J 3 bases, with 15 bases left between them. Germline values: CDR1 SEHNR, CDR2 FQNEAQ (reference sequence). The CDR3 protein is CASTGPGPYTEAFF. CDR3 bases: TGTGCCAGCACCGGTCCAGGGCCCTACACTGAAGCTTTCTTT.

This clonotype was found once. This chain links TRBV6-2 or TRBV6-3 with TRBJ2-1; 7 nucleotides align to TRBD1. The trim removed 7 bases at V and 2 bases at J, leaving 8 bases unmatched. This CDR3 is 15 amino acids long. CDR1 is MNHEY and CDR2 is SVGEGT in the germline V gene. CDR3 nucleotides: TGTGCCAGCACCGGCCTGGGACAGACCTACAATGAGCAGTTCTTC. This translates into CASTGLGQTYNEQFF.